Listed here are 22 T cell receptor beta chains from one sample, sequenced in a study of Graves' ophthalmopathy and Graves' hyperthyroidism. Amplification of TCR beta CDR3 regions used RNA transcripts. Following a first-round RT-PCR that used HTBI primers, a second-round multiplex PCR was carried out. TCRdb recomputed calls from the multiplex PCR reads with MiXCR, one row per CDR3 protein. The sample lists about half a million distinct CDR3 sequences; approximately 15% were seen once. The sequencing sample was made of blood. The receptors were gathered from a woman in her 30s with Graves' ophthalmopathy.

This clonotype was recorded many times. The chain links TRBV11-1 to TRBJ2-7; TRBD2 agrees at 11 bases. With 5 bases clipped from V and 4 bases from J, the junction kept 10 bases outside the gene matches. From germline, CDR1 is SGHAT and CDR2 FQDESV (reference sequence). The CDR3 consists of 16 residues. The CDR3 sequence: CASSVTLAGGPYEQYF. In DNA form, the CDR3 reads TGTGCCAGCAGCGTAACTTTAGCGGGAGGGCCTTACGAGCAGTACTTC.

At least ten counts were recorded for this clonotype. The chain is built from TRBV10-3 and TRBJ1-1; 7 bases fit TRBD1. The CDR3 is made up of 13 amino acids. Unmatched junction bases numbered 2, after V lost 6 bases and J lost 1 base. CDR1 ENHRY and CDR2 SYGVKD come from the germline V gene. CDR3 amino acids: CAISGTENTEAFF. The DNA for the CDR3 is TGTGCCATCAGCGGGACAGAGAACACTGAAGCTTTCTTT.

This clonotype was detected ten times or more. The chain recombines TRBV4-1 with TRBJ1-2; weak D call: TRBD1 (5 bases). The CDR3 consists of 14 residues. Trimming removed 1 base from V and 2 bases from J, with 8 bases in between. Looked up from germline, CDR1 is MGHRA and CDR2 is YSYEKL. The chain's CDR3 is CASSQVRVNYGYTF. The CDR3 coding sequence is TGCGCCAGCAGCCAAGTCAGGGTGAACTATGGCTACACCTTC.

This clonotype was seen at least ten times. The chain links TRBV9 to TRBJ1-1; D ambiguous. The CDR3 covers 14 residues. The V gene's germline CDR1 is SGDLS and CDR2 YYNGEE. V dropped 0 bases and J dropped 7 bases, with 13 bases sitting between them. CDR3 nucleotide sequence: TGTGCCAGCAGCGTAGCTTCGTCGGGGTTTGAAGCTTTCTTT. This sequence encodes CASSVASSGFEAFF. Full variable domain (missing parts from reference TRBV9 and TRBJ1-1): DSGVTQTPKHLITATGQRVTLRCSPRSGDLSVYWYQQSLDQGLQFLIQYYNGEERAKGNILERFSAQQFPDLHSELNLSSLELGDSALYFCASSVASSGFEAFFGQGTRLTVV.

This clonotype was seen a handful of times. At one of its ends the junction is not consistent with the germline gene, which may arise from a read error. The chain combines TRBV28 with TRBJ2-4, with unresolved D. This CDR3 is 15 amino acids long. Germline V lookup: CDR1 MDHEN, CDR2 SYDVKM. As DNA, the CDR3 is TGTGCCAGCAGTTTATCACAGTTAGCCAAAAACATTAAGTACTTC. It yields the protein CASSLSQLAKNIKYF. Based on the CDR3 plus reference TRBV28 and TRBJ2-4, the full variable domain is DVKVTQSSRYLVKRTGEKVFLECVQDMDHENMFWYRQDPGLGLRLIYFSYDVKMKEKGDIPEGYSVSREKKERFSLILESASTNQTSMYLCASSLSQLAKNIKYFGAGTRLSVL.

The V call is TRBV4-2, the J call TRBJ2-5, with D possibly TRBD2 on 6 matching bases. This CDR3 is 15 amino acids long. Per the germline V gene, CDR1 is LGHNA and CDR2 is YNFKEQ. V was pared by 3 bases and J by 5 bases, with 16 bases between. Written as DNA, the CDR3 is TGTGCCAGCAGCCAGGCCGGACGCGGGGCTGAGACCCAGTACTTC. Translation gives CASSQAGRGAETQYF.

This clonotype was seen ten or more times. The rearrangement joins TRBV12-3 or TRBV12-4 to TRBJ1-3, with TRBD1 as a possible D gene (6 bases). The V end was cut by 5 bases, the J end by 4 bases, with 15 bases between. The CDR3 spans 15 residues. Here the CDR3 DNA reads TGTGCCAGCAGTCCTCCGGGGGGGCTGGGAAACACCATATATTTT. It translates to CASSPPGGLGNTIYF.

This clonotype was detected many times. A much bigger clone sits one base away, suggesting this may be a read error. The chain joins TRBV29-1 to TRBJ2-7; D may be TRBD1 (5 bases). V dropped 4 bases and J dropped 1 base, with 5 bases sitting between them. Germline values: CDR1 SQVTM, CDR2 ANQGSEA. This CDR3 has 11 residues. CDR3 region: CSVGQSYEQYF. CDR3 nucleotide sequence: TGCAGCGTTGGACAGTCCTACGAGCAGTACTTC.

This clonotype was seen repeatedly, ten times or more. The V call is TRBV10-3, the J call TRBJ2-5; D is ambiguous. Germline loops: CDR1 ENHRY, CDR2 SYGVKD. There are 14 residues in the CDR3. With 3 bases removed from V and 2 bases from J, the gap between germline ends came to 10 bases. CDR3 bases: TGTGCCATCAGTGAAGCTGGGGTACAAGAGACCCAGTACTTC. It is translated as CAISEAGVQETQYF.

Ten or more counts support this clonotype. The V and J genes are TRBV20-1 and TRBJ2-7, with D hard to call. Germline V gene data show CDR1 as DFQATT and CDR2 as SNEGSKA (reference sequence). Trimming cost V 4 bases and J 0 bases, with 16 bases left between them. This CDR3 region has 15 residues. In DNA form, the CDR3 reads TGCAGTGCTATTCCTTCCCCAGGAAGCTCCTACGAGCAGTACTTC. This encodes CSAIPSPGSSYEQYF.

This clonotype was seen ten or more times. The chain combines TRBV2 with TRBJ1-3; no reliable D call. The CDR3 consists of 17 residues. Per germline, CDR1 SNHLY and CDR2 FYNNEI. V was clipped by 10 bases and J by 0 bases, with 22 bases between them. The CDR3 nucleotides are TGTGCCATTAAAAAGACGGAATTTACAAGCTCTGGAAACACCATATATTTT. As protein: CAIKKTEFTSSGNTIYF.

This clonotype was detected many times. The chain has TRBV20-1 and TRBJ1-5; 7 bases agree with TRBD1. The CDR3 loop spans 14 amino acids. The germline gives CDR1 DFQATT, CDR2 SNEGSKA (reference sequence). V was clipped by 1 base and J by 10 bases; unmatched bases: 10. This CDR3 reads CSARGQGGEGPQHF. As DNA, the CDR3 is TGCAGTGCTAGAGGCCAGGGGGGAGAGGGACCCCAGCATTTT.

This rearrangement joins TRBV28 to TRBJ1-1; tentatively, D is TRBD1 (5 bases). The CDR3 is made up of 16 amino acids. Germline assignment: CDR1 MDHEN and CDR2 SYDVKM. Deletions cut 7 bases from V and 12 bases from J, with 30 bases between. CDR3 region: CASKGWATGPLMGPFF. The CDR3 coding sequence is TGTGCCAGCAAGGGTTGGGCTACGGGACCTCTGATGGGGCCTTTCTTT.

This clonotype was detected ten times or more. The chain is built from TRBV28 and TRBJ2-4, with D perhaps matching TRBD1 or TRBD2 (5 bases each). The germline CDR1 and CDR2 sequences are MDHEN and SYDVKM. Trimming took 4 bases from V and 0 from J, leaving 13 bases between them. The CDR3 length is 16 residues. The DNA for the CDR3 is TGTGCCAGCAGTTCGGGGCCAATTCTAGCCAAAAACATTCAGTACTTC. This translates into CASSSGPILAKNIQYF.

This clonotype appeared many times. The genes are TRBV5-1 and TRBJ2-7; either TRBD1 or TRBD2 may fit D (5 bases each). Germline V gene sequence: CDR1 SGHRS, CDR2 YFSETQ. The CDR3 runs to 16 residues. The V end lost 4 bases, the J end lost 6 bases, and 23 bases lay between the germline ends. The CDR3 spells CASSQGTAPRPGEQYF. The DNA of the CDR3 is TGCGCCAGCAGCCAAGGGACCGCCCCCAGACCGGGCGAGCAGTACTTC.

This clonotype was seen at least ten times. The chain carries TRBV6-1 and TRBJ1-2; 9 nucleotides line up with TRBD1. J lost 2 bases, V lost 4 bases, and 11 bases had no gene match. The CDR3 length is 17 residues. Germline V gives CDR1 MNHNS, CDR2 SASEGT. The CDR3 is CASSARMRGQGNYGYTF. The CDR3 coding sequence is TGTGCCAGCAGTGCCCGAATGCGGGGACAGGGAAACTATGGCTACACCTTC.

The rearrangement links TRBV6-5 to TRBJ2-5, with D perhaps given as TRBD1 or TRBD2 (5 bases each). Germline V lookup: CDR1 MNHEY, CDR2 SVGAGI. V lost 0 bases and J 2 bases, leaving 10 bases between the germline ends. This CDR3 is built from 15 residues. The chain's CDR3 is CASSYSGVAQETQYF. The CDR3 DNA follows: TGTGCCAGCAGTTACTCGGGGGTAGCGCAAGAGACCCAGTACTTC.

A note on this clonotype: This clone may be a read error of a much larger clone one base away. The V and J genes are TRBV6-1 and TRBJ2-2; D is possibly TRBD2 (6 bases). Germline values: CDR1 MNHNS, CDR2 SASEGT. The CDR3 loop spans 14 amino acids. CDR3 loop: CASTLGVNTGEVFF. The DNA for the CDR3 is TGTGCCAGCACTCTCGGGGTGAACACCGGGGAGGTGTTTTTT.

This sequence joins TRBV3-1 and TRBJ2-7, with D possibly matching TRBD2 (6 bases). Trimming removed 0 bases at V and 3 bases at J, with 12 bases between. This CDR3 has 15 amino acids. Germline V CDR1 and CDR2: LGHDT, YNNKEL (reference sequence). The CDR3 DNA reads TGTGCCAGCAGCCAAGATTGGGTCGGGGGCTACGAGCAGTACTTC. Translated, it gives CASSQDWVGGYEQYF.

This clonotype was counted at least ten times. This chain joins TRBV7-2 and TRBJ1-5, with D uncertain. Germline CDR1 and CDR2: SGHTA and FQGNSA. The CDR3 consists of 15 residues. Trimming stripped 2 bases from V and 1 base from J, with 9 bases between. Here the CDR3 reads CASSLFGNSNQPQHF. The CDR3 nucleotides are TGTGCCAGCAGCTTATTTGGGAACAGCAATCAGCCCCAGCATTTT. The variable domain in full, completed from reference TRBV7-2 and TRBJ1-5, reads GAGVSQSPSNKVTEKGKDVELRCDPISGHTALYWYRQSLGQGLEFLIYFQGNSAPDKSGLPSDRFSAERTGGSVSTLTIQRTQQEDSAVYLCASSLFGNSNQPQHFGDGTRLSIL.

The gene calls are TRBV27 and TRBJ2-7; TRBD2 agrees at 7 bases. CDR1 MNHEY and CDR2 SMNVEV come from the germline V gene (reference sequence). With 2 bases clipped from V and 3 bases from J, the junction kept 4 bases outside the gene matches. The CDR3 has 14 amino acids. The CDR3 sequence: CASSLTSALYEQYF. The CDR3 bases are TGTGCCAGCAGTTTAACTAGCGCTCTCTACGAGCAGTACTTC.

This clonotype occurred many times. With a much larger clone just one base away, this may be a read error. Here the CDR3 omits its conserved ending phenylalanine or tryptophan, so a read error is the likely source. The J gene is TRBJ2-3, the V gene TRBV6-1, with TRBD1 matching over 8 bases. From germline, CDR1 is MNHNS and CDR2 SASEGT. V was pared by 1 base and J by 2 bases, with 2 bases of the junction left unmatched. There are 15 residues in the CDR3. CDR3 nucleotides: TGTGCCAGCAGTGAAGGGACAGGGCACACAGATACGCAGTATTCT. Translated: CASSEGTGHTDTQYS.